The 13 T cell receptor beta chains presented below share a single source sample, sequenced in a study of blood T cell repertoires in COVID-19. Profiling relied on immunoSEQ multiplex PCR, and the TCRdb table lists in-frame clones only, not all of them. In the table there are around 260,000 clones, roughly nine tenths of which are singletons. Material: peripheral blood. The source is a woman in her twenties or thirties with COVID-19, enrolled during active disease.

The chain combines TRBV5-6 with TRBJ2-1, with TRBD2 identical over 9 bases. The junction had 13 bases not matched to a gene; V was cut back by 5 bases and J by 7 bases. Germline values: CDR1 SGHDT, CDR2 YYEEEE. The CDR3 contains 16 residues. For the CDR3, the DNA is TGTGCCAGCAGTCGGGTGGCTAGCGGGACTTGGAATGAGCAGTTCTTC. Translating gives CASSRVASGTWNEQFF. Variable domain in full (rest from reference TRBV5-6 and TRBJ2-1): DAGVTQSPTHLIKTRGQQVTLRCSPKSGHDTVSWYQQALGQGPQFIFQYYEEEERQRGNFPDRFSGHQFPNYSSELNVNALLLGDSALYLCASSRVASGTWNEQFFGPGTRLTVL.

This clone occurred once. This chain links TRBV18 with TRBJ2-7; TRBD1 is a possible D gene (6 bases). The CDR3 extends over 15 amino acids. Trimming took off 3 bases at V and 6 bases at J, with 18 bases between the two ends. The germline gives CDR1 KGHSH, CDR2 LQKENI. This CDR3 is CASSPYRDIRGEQYF. As DNA, the CDR3 is TGTGCCAGCTCACCTTACCGGGACATACGAGGCGAGCAGTACTTC.

The chain couples TRBV9 to TRBJ1-2, with D perhaps matching TRBD1 (6 bases). CDR1 is SGDLS and CDR2 is YYNGEE in the germline V gene. V shed 2 bases and J shed 8 bases, with 16 bases lying between them. The CDR3 loop spans 14 amino acids. CDR3 DNA: TGTGCCAGCAGCGTCCCAGGGTATCAGGGGGGCTACACCTTC. Translation gives CASSVPGYQGGYTF.

This clone was recorded only once. J is TRBJ2-1 and V is TRBV28, with D perhaps matching TRBD1 (6 bases). Trimming removed 5 bases at V and 0 bases at J, with 14 bases between. CDR1 is MDHEN, CDR2 SYDVKM, per germline. The length of the CDR3 is 16 residues. The CDR3 protein is CASSRDTLSSYNEQFF. The CDR3 DNA sequence: TGTGCCAGCAGTCGGGACACCCTCAGCTCCTACAATGAGCAGTTCTTC. The variable domain in full, with the rest retrieved from reference TRBV28 and TRBJ2-1, is DVKVTQSSRYLVKRTGEKVFLECVQDMDHENMFWYRQDPGLGLRLIYFSYDVKMKEKGDIPEGYSVSREKKERFSLILESASTNQTSMYLCASSRDTLSSYNEQFFGPGTRLTVL.

The chain employs TRBV7-2 and TRBJ1-2; 12 bases are shared with TRBD1. The germline gives CDR1 SGHTA, CDR2 FQGNSA. The length of the CDR3 is 16 residues. V lost 6 bases, J lost 6 bases, and 11 bases stayed unmatched. The CDR3 loop is CASSFPGQGASDGYTF. CDR3 DNA: TGTGCCAGCAGTTTCCCGGGACAGGGGGCTAGTGATGGCTACACCTTC.

This sequence joins TRBV6-5 and TRBJ2-7; the match to TRBD1 covers 8 bases. The CDR3 runs 14 residues. CDR1 is MNHEY and CDR2 is SVGAGI in the germline V gene. After removal of 10 bases from V and 0 bases from J, the junction contained 8 bases not matched to a gene. Here the CDR3 reads CATEAGTGSYEQYF. Here the CDR3 DNA reads TGTGCCACCGAAGCCGGGACAGGCTCCTACGAGCAGTACTTC.

This clone has a single count. The J gene is TRBJ2-1, the V gene TRBV10-2, with 12 positions matching TRBD1. This CDR3 is built from 16 residues. The germline V gene has CDR1 WSHSY and CDR2 SAAADI. V lost 0 bases and J lost 8; bases outside the gene matches: 5. The CDR3 DNA reads as TGCGCCAGCAGTGAGTCGAGGGGACAGGGGGCTTATGAGCAGTTCTTC. This translates into CASSESRGQGAYEQFF.

The chain uses TRBV7-2 and TRBJ2-5, with unresolved D. V was shortened by 0 bases and J by 4 bases, with 3 bases between the two germline ends. Germline V gene data show CDR1 as SGHTA and CDR2 as FQGNSA. This CDR3 contains 12 residues. The CDR3 region is CASSLAAETQYF. The CDR3 nucleotides read TGTGCCAGCAGCTTAGCGGCAGAGACCCAGTACTTC.

The chain has TRBV6-5 and TRBJ2-1; 7 nucleotides match TRBD2. Germline V gene data show CDR1 as MNHEY and CDR2 as SVGAGI. The CDR3 runs to 15 residues. V shed 6 bases, J shed 2 bases, and the junction held 7 bases outside the gene matches. The CDR3 spells CASRPREAAYNEQFF. For the CDR3, the DNA is TGTGCCAGCAGACCCCGGGAGGCGGCCTACAATGAGCAGTTCTTC.

This chain connects TRBV7-9 to TRBJ1-1, with D hard to call. V lost 4 bases and J lost 3, with 12 bases in between. The CDR3 spans 14 residues. Germline CDR1 and CDR2: SEHNR and FQNEAQ (reference sequence). In DNA form, the CDR3 reads TGTGCCAGCAGCTCCGGAGGTAGCTACACTGAAGCTTTCTTT. This encodes CASSSGGSYTEAFF.

The chain joins TRBV30 to TRBJ2-1; 8 nucleotides align to TRBD1. CDR1 GTSNPN and CDR2 SVGIG come from the germline V gene (reference sequence). The CDR3 runs to 16 residues. V shed 1 base and J 8 bases; nucleotides not matched to a gene: 13. The CDR3 DNA is TGTGCCTGGAGTGCCTACTTGGACAGGGATGCCTATGAGCAGTTCTTC. Translated: CAWSAYLDRDAYEQFF.

This chain uses TRBV19 with TRBJ1-2; 10 bases are a match to TRBD1. V was pared by 5 bases and J by 5 bases, with 11 bases of the junction left unmatched. Germline V gene data show CDR1 as LNHDA and CDR2 as SQIVND (reference sequence). This CDR3 has 16 residues. In nucleotides, the CDR3 is TGTGCCAGTAGTTTCGGGACAGGGGTCTCTGCTTATGGCTACACCTTC. Encoded protein: CASSFGTGVSAYGYTF.

This sequence joins TRBV28 and TRBJ1-2; D possibly corresponds to TRBD1 (5 bases). Trimming took 5 bases from V and 4 from J, leaving 14 bases between them. Germline CDR1 is MDHEN and CDR2 is SYDVKM. There are 14 residues in the CDR3. The chain's CDR3 is CASSLLRQTYGYTF. DNA of the CDR3: TGTGCCAGCAGTCTACTCCGACAGACCTATGGCTACACCTTC.